The 19 T cell receptor beta chains presented below share a single source sample, sequenced in a study of naive and memory T cell subsets. Study-level findings and limits: Especially in CD8 cells, naive repertoires contained a few larger clonotypes, possibly CD45RA-re-expressing memory cells.

These receptors' targets are unknown. Two oligonucleotides, mixed equimolar, formed the beta constant-region primer covering TRBC1 and TRBC2. The ligated cDNA underwent four PCR rounds using SP2 and nested alpha and beta constant-region primers. TCRdb analysed the UMI-ligation and nested PCR reads with MiXCR anew, one entry per CDR3 protein. The data contain approximately 150,000 distinct CDR3 sequences, about 20% of them seen just once; the ten biggest clones take up approximately 0.58%. The sequencing sample was made of naive CD8+ T cells from blood. Receptor source: a human donor in good health.

This clonotype was seen a few times. The CDR3 DNA follows: TGTGCCAGCACAGAGGTAGCGGGAGGGGGAGAGACCCAGTACTTC. It is translated as CASTEVAGGGETQYF. This chain uses TRBV28 with TRBJ2-5; 11 bases are shared with TRBD2. The CDR3 totals 15 residues. J was trimmed by 4 bases and V by 7 bases; bases with no gene match: 8. Germline CDR1 is MDHEN and CDR2 is SYDVKM.

The rearrangement uses TRBV11-2 and TRBJ2-5; weak D call: TRBD1 (6 bases). Trimming took 1 base from V and 2 from J, leaving 11 bases between them. The CDR3 loop spans 15 amino acids. CDR1 is SGHAT, CDR2 FQNNGV, per germline. The CDR3 protein is CASSLVGHPQETQYF. The DNA for the CDR3 is TGTGCCAGCAGCTTAGTGGGACACCCTCAAGAGACCCAGTACTTC. The full variable domain, rest sourced from reference TRBV11-2 and TRBJ2-5, is EAGVAQSPRYKIIEKRQSVAFWCNPISGHATLYWYQQILGQGPKLLIQFQNNGVVDDSQLPKDRFSAERLKGVDSTLKIQPAKLEDSAVYLCASSLVGHPQETQYFGPGTRLLVL.

The rearrangement links TRBV5-1 to TRBJ2-1, with 12 bases identical to TRBD2. Trimming cost V 5 bases and J 0 bases; bases outside gene matches: 9. Germline CDR1 SGHRS, CDR2 YFSETQ. This CDR3 contains 18 residues. CDR3 sequence: CASRPPASGRASYNEQFF. The CDR3 coding sequence is TGCGCCAGCAGACCCCCGGCTAGCGGGAGGGCCTCCTACAATGAGCAGTTCTTC.

This rearrangement joins TRBV7-9 to TRBJ2-3, with 7 bases fitting TRBD1. CDR3 length equals 16 residues. Germline CDR1 and CDR2: SEHNR and FQNEAQ (reference sequence). V was pared by 5 bases and J by 0 bases, with 8 bases of the junction left unmatched. The DNA for the CDR3 is TGTGCCAGCAGCAGTTACAGGGGTGCGAGCACAGATACGCAGTATTTT. It translates to CASSSYRGASTDTQYF. Variable domain in full (rest from reference TRBV7-9 and TRBJ2-3): DTGVSQNPRHKITKRGQNVTFRCDPISEHNRLYWYRQTLGQGPEFLTYFQNEAQLEKSRLLSDRFSAERPKGSFSTLEIQRTEQGDSAMYLCASSSYRGASTDTQYFGPGTRLTVL.

This clonotype was seen a handful of times. The J gene is TRBJ1-4, the V gene TRBV4-3, with 8 bases matching TRBD1. Trimming at V came to 0 bases and at J to 7 bases, leaving 7 bases not matched to a gene. The CDR3 covers 16 residues. The germline CDR1 and CDR2 sequences are LGHNA and YSLEER. The CDR3 coding sequence is TGCGCCAGCAGCCAAGATCAGGGGGCGGTTCTTGAAAAACTGTTTTTT. Its protein product is CASSQDQGAVLEKLFF.

The chain combines TRBV5-1 with TRBJ2-7; no definite D call. From germline, CDR1 is SGHRS and CDR2 YFSETQ. The CDR3 runs 12 residues. The germline V and J ends were trimmed by 0 bases and 5 bases, with 6 bases remaining between them. The CDR3 nucleotides are TGCGCCAGCAGCTTGGTAAAGGACGAGCAGTACTTC. Protein: CASSLVKDEQYF.

This clonotype was found a few times. The V and J genes are TRBV2 and TRBJ2-5, with D unclear. The CDR3 runs 11 residues. Per germline, CDR1 SNHLY and CDR2 FYNNEI. With 4 bases removed from V and 5 bases from J, the gap between germline ends came to 5 bases. The CDR3 loop reads CASSATETQYF. As DNA, the CDR3 is TGTGCCAGCAGTGCCACTGAGACCCAGTACTTC.

Ten or more counts support this clonotype. This rearrangement joins TRBV6-2 or TRBV6-3 to TRBJ2-1; 9 positions agree with TRBD2. V lost 8 bases to trimming and J lost 7 bases; unmatched junction nucleotides: 15. Germline V gives CDR1 MNHEY, CDR2 SVGEGT. This CDR3 comprises 16 residues. The CDR3 nucleotides read TGTGCCAGCGCCTATTTAGCGGGGGCCTTTGTGAATGAGCAGTTCTTC. It translates to CASAYLAGAFVNEQFF.

In this sample, this clonotype turned up a few times. The chain joins TRBV15 to TRBJ1-4; D not resolved. The germline gives CDR1 LNHNV, CDR2 YYDKDF (reference sequence). V dropped 0 bases and J dropped 6 bases, with 5 bases sitting between them. This CDR3 is 13 amino acids long. CDR3 DNA: TGTGCCACCAGCAGAGATCTGTATGAAAAACTGTTTTTT. This sequence encodes CATSRDLYEKLFF.

The rearrangement uses TRBV13 and TRBJ2-5, with 8 bases fitting TRBD1. Per the germline V gene, CDR1 is PRHDT and CDR2 is FYEKMQ (reference sequence). The CDR3 has 15 amino acids. Trimming removed 3 bases from V and 0 bases from J; junction bases left unmatched: 3. The CDR3 nucleotides are TGTGCCAGCAGCTTGGACAGGGCTCACCAAGAGACCCAGTACTTC. Protein: CASSLDRAHQETQYF.

The chain joins TRBV7-8 to TRBJ1-6, with 7 bases that match TRBD1. V shed 4 bases and J 8 bases; nucleotides not matched to a gene: 20. The CDR3 totals 19 residues. Germline values: CDR1 SGHVS, CDR2 FQNEAQ. This CDR3 is CASSSSGQETKFGDSPLHF. The CDR3 nucleotides read TGTGCCAGCAGCTCGAGCGGACAGGAGACTAAATTTGGTGATTCACCCCTCCACTTT.

The J gene is TRBJ2-3, the V gene TRBV4-2; unclear D gene. CDR1 is LGHNA, CDR2 YNFKEQ, per germline. Trimming shortened V by 1 base and J by 1 base, and 6 bases separated the two germline ends. The CDR3 totals 14 residues. The CDR3 sequence is CASSQGTGTDTQYF. The CDR3 region has the DNA TGTGCCAGCAGCCAAGGGACCGGCACAGATACGCAGTATTTT.

This clonotype was found a few times. The chain carries TRBV10-3 and TRBJ2-7; possible D gene TRBD2, 6 bases. V gave up 3 bases and J gave up 2 bases, with 17 bases separating them. CDR1 ENHRY and CDR2 SYGVKD come from the germline V gene. The CDR3 contains 16 residues. CDR3: CAISDWEVDYPYEQYF. Written as DNA, the CDR3 is TGTGCCATCAGTGATTGGGAGGTAGACTACCCCTACGAGCAGTACTTC.

The V gene is TRBV5-1, the J gene TRBJ2-2; 7 nucleotides line up with TRBD1. J was trimmed by 3 bases and V by 7 bases; bases with no gene match: 12. CDR3 length equals 16 residues. CDR1 and CDR2 from the germline V gene are SGHRS and YFSETQ. The CDR3 DNA is TGCGCCAGCGGGTCCAAACGACAGGGCTACACCGGGGAGCTGTTTTTT. Protein product: CASGSKRQGYTGELFF. Drawing the rest from reference TRBV5-1 and TRBJ2-2, the complete variable domain is KAGVTQTPRYLIKTRGQQVTLSCSPISGHRSVSWYQQTPGQGLQFLFEYFSETQRNKGNFPGRFSGRQFSNSRSEMNVSTLELGDSALYLCASGSKRQGYTGELFFGEGSRLTVL.

In DNA, the CDR3 is TGCGCCAGCAGCCGCAATCTAGGCACTGAAGCTTTCTTT. Translation: CASSRNLGTEAFF. This chain uses TRBV5-1 with TRBJ1-1; the D is unclear. Germline assignment: CDR1 SGHRS and CDR2 YFSETQ. The CDR3 consists of 13 residues. Trimming took off 4 bases at V and 4 bases at J, with 11 bases between the two ends.

This clonotype was seen more than once but under ten times. The gene calls are TRBV4-1 and TRBJ2-7, with a weak D call TRBD2 (7 bases). The CDR3 is 14 amino acids. CDR1 and CDR2 from the germline V gene are MGHRA and YSYEKL. V dropped 5 bases and J dropped 4 bases, with 15 bases sitting between them. CDR3 sequence reads: CASSGGGLGYEQYF. CDR3 bases: TGCGCCAGCAGCGGGGGGGGGCTGGGGTACGAGCAGTACTTC.

V is TRBV12-5 and J is TRBJ1-1; weak D call: TRBD1 (6 bases). Germline V gives CDR1 LGHNT, CDR2 FRNRAP. Trimming stripped 0 bases from V and 1 base from J, with 15 bases between. The CDR3 totals 17 residues. The CDR3 region is CASGLVPTGGENTEAFF. The CDR3 coding sequence is TGTGCTAGTGGTTTGGTACCGACAGGTGGAGAGAACACTGAAGCTTTCTTT.

CDR3 loop: CATSDPDNSGANVLTF. The CDR3 region has the DNA TGTGCCACCAGTGACCCGGACAACTCTGGGGCCAACGTCCTGACTTTC. V gene TRBV24-1 combines with J gene TRBJ2-6, with D possibly matching TRBD1 (5 bases). Trimming pared 4 bases from V and 0 bases from J, leaving 9 bases between. This CDR3 contains 16 residues. CDR1 KGHDR and CDR2 SFDVKD come from the germline V gene.

The chain employs TRBV7-2 and TRBJ2-3; the D call may be TRBD1 or TRBD2 (5 bases each). The CDR3 extends over 13 amino acids. Trimming shortened V by 7 bases and J by 3 bases, and 11 bases separated the two germline ends. The germline gives CDR1 SGHTA, CDR2 FQGNSA. CDR3: CASTLWGTDTQYF. CDR3 sequence (DNA): TGTGCCAGCACCCTGTGGGGGACAGATACGCAGTATTTT.